This T cell receptor beta chain was documented in a study of cytomegalovirus exposure and HLA in healthy donors. V lost 1 base, J lost 3 bases, and 13 bases lay in between. Germline CDR1 and CDR2: LGHNA and YSLEER. The CDR3 consists of 16 residues. Of note for this clone: What it binds is unknown.

Findings of the study overall: There were some public TCRs occurring in many donors, but most TCR sequences were rare.

60 Vbeta and 13 Jbeta primers were used in PCR. Method: immunoSEQ multiplex PCR; TCRdb's copy keeps in-frame clones and lacks some. The sample yields over 100,000 clones, more than 75% seen once. The rearrangement joins TRBV4-3 to TRBJ2-4, with a possible D match to TRBD1 (5 bases). The origin of this receptor is a woman aged 30 to 39 in good health and CMV-seronegative. Specimen: PBMCs. CDR3 in DNA: TGCGCCAGCAGCCAAGGGGCAGGGCTAGTCAAAAACATTCAGTACTTC. Amino acid sequence: CASSQGAGLVKNIQYF.